These T cell receptor beta chains were read from a single sample in a study of OX40 agonist ivuxolimab in advanced cancers. The data were produced by immunoSEQ multiplex PCR, yet TCRdb's version contains in-frame clones alone and is incomplete. The sample lists fewer than 55,000 clones; 75% to 90% were seen once. This material consisted of CD4+ or CD8+ T cells sorted from blood, taken in a trial of the OX40 agonist ivuxolimab. The receptor source for this set is an adult with an advanced solid tumor such as melanoma, head and neck, liver or kidney cancer. Both conserved end residues are part of each CDR3. D genes are given only for firm matches. Size is stated for part of the rows, as once, few or many counts, or as a class when the clone is expanded.

clone_size: NA; j_call: TRBJ1-5; d_call: NA; v_call: TRBV12-5; cdr3_aa: CASGLATVGQPQHF; cdr3_nt: TGTGCTAGTGGTTTGGCTACCGTCGGCCAGCCCCAGCATTTT
clone_size: NA; j_call: TRBJ2-7; d_call: TRBD2; v_call: TRBV6-5; cdr3_aa: CASSSSSGGRSYEQYF; cdr3_nt: TGTGCCAGCAGTTCCTCTAGCGGGGGGAGATCCTACGAGCAGTACTTC
clone_size: NA; j_call: TRBJ2-3; d_call: NA; v_call: TRBV15; cdr3_aa: CATSRDRGDTQYF; cdr3_nt: TGTGCCACCAGCAGAGATCGGGGAGATACGCAGTATTTT
clone_size: NA; j_call: TRBJ1-1; d_call: NA; v_call: TRBV7-8; cdr3_aa: CASSLKFGMNTEAFF; cdr3_nt: TGTGCCAGCAGCTTAAAGTTTGGTATGAACACTGAAGCTTTCTTT
clone_size: NA; j_call: TRBJ2-3; d_call: NA; v_call: TRBV5-1; cdr3_aa: CASSLDGDESTDTQYF; cdr3_nt: TGCGCCAGCAGCTTGGACGGGGACGAGAGCACAGATACGCAGTATTTT
clone_size: NA; j_call: TRBJ1-1; d_call: NA; v_call: TRBV5-6; cdr3_aa: CASSLEGQITEAFF; cdr3_nt: TGTGCCAGCAGCTTGGAAGGACAGATTACTGAAGCTTTCTTT
clone_size: NA; j_call: TRBJ2-1; d_call: TRBD2; v_call: TRBV4-1; cdr3_aa: CASSQEELAGGGFGYEQFF; cdr3_nt: TGCGCCAGCAGCCAAGAAGAACTAGCGGGGGGGGGTTTTGGATATGAGCAGTTCTTC
clone_size: once; j_call: TRBJ2-5; d_call: TRBD2; v_call: TRBV10-2; cdr3_aa: CASSDGASGGGTQYF; cdr3_nt: TGCGCCAGCAGTGATGGCGCTAGCGGGGGGGGGACCCAGTACTTC
clone_size: NA; j_call: TRBJ2-3; d_call: TRBD1; v_call: TRBV11-2; cdr3_aa: CASSLRGQGTDTQYF; cdr3_nt: TGTGCCAGCAGCTTACGAGGACAGGGGACAGATACGCAGTATTTT
clone_size: NA; j_call: TRBJ2-3; d_call: NA; v_call: TRBV11-2; cdr3_aa: CASSPEGTSTDTQYF; cdr3_nt: TGTGCCAGCAGCCCCGAGGGGACTAGCACAGATACGCAGTATTTT
clone_size: NA; j_call: TRBJ2-2; d_call: NA; v_call: TRBV5-4; cdr3_aa: CANSKGQNTGELFF; cdr3_nt: TGTGCCAACTCCAAGGGGCAGAACACCGGGGAGCTGTTTTTT
clone_size: NA; j_call: TRBJ1-1; d_call: NA; v_call: TRBV11-3; cdr3_aa: CASSFGVGRGENTEAFF; cdr3_nt: TGTGCCAGCAGCTTTGGTGTAGGTAGGGGCGAGAACACTGAAGCTTTCTTT
clone_size: NA; j_call: TRBJ1-2; d_call: TRBD1; v_call: TRBV2; cdr3_aa: CASSGQTGGWYGYTF; cdr3_nt: TGTGCCAGCAGTGGACAGACAGGGGGGTGGTATGGCTACACCTTC
clone_size: NA; j_call: TRBJ1-6; d_call: TRBD1; v_call: TRBV27; cdr3_aa: CASSFHRDRVYHF; cdr3_nt: TGTGCCAGCAGTTTCCACCGGGACAGGGTTTACCACTTT
clone_size: NA; j_call: TRBJ2-1; d_call: NA; v_call: TRBV11-2; cdr3_aa: CASSPGAAYNEQFF; cdr3_nt: TGTGCCAGCAGCCCTGGGGCTGCCTACAATGAGCAGTTCTTC
clone_size: NA; j_call: TRBJ1-4; d_call: TRBD1; v_call: TRBV15; cdr3_aa: CATSRFPGTGRANEKLFF; cdr3_nt: TGTGCCACCAGCAGATTCCCCGGGACAGGGAGGGCTAATGAAAAACTGTTTTTT
clone_size: few; j_call: TRBJ2-1; d_call: TRBD1; v_call: TRBV5-1; cdr3_aa: CASASGGSYNEQFF; cdr3_nt: TGCGCCAGCGCCTCAGGGGGCTCCTACAATGAGCAGTTCTTC
clone_size: NA; j_call: TRBJ2-7; d_call: TRBD2; v_call: TRBV5-1; cdr3_aa: CASSFIGGYDYEQYF; cdr3_nt: TGCGCCAGCAGCTTCATCGGGGGGTATGACTACGAGCAGTACTTC
clone_size: NA; j_call: TRBJ1-2; d_call: TRBD1; v_call: TRBV11-3; cdr3_aa: CASSSDRGHGYTF; cdr3_nt: TGTGCCAGCAGCTCGGACAGGGGGCATGGCTACACCTTC
clone_size: once; j_call: TRBJ1-1; d_call: TRBD1; v_call: TRBV29-1; cdr3_aa: CSVRDRGSSEAFF; cdr3_nt: TGCAGCGTTCGGGACAGGGGCTCATCAGAAGCTTTCTTT
clone_size: NA; j_call: TRBJ1-6; d_call: TRBD1; v_call: TRBV4-1; cdr3_aa: CASSQADRGSNNSPLHF; cdr3_nt: TGCGCCAGCAGCCAAGCGGACAGGGGGTCGAATAATTCACCCCTCCACTTT
clone_size: few; j_call: TRBJ1-5; d_call: NA; v_call: TRBV11-2; cdr3_aa: CASSLSSNQPQHF; cdr3_nt: TGTGCCAGCAGCTTATCGAGCAATCAGCCCCAGCATTTT
clone_size: NA; j_call: TRBJ2-3; d_call: TRBD2; v_call: TRBV28; cdr3_aa: CASISPRGEGDTQYF; cdr3_nt: TGTGCCAGCATCTCCCCCCGGGGGGAGGGCGATACGCAGTATTTT
clone_size: NA; j_call: TRBJ2-2; d_call: NA; v_call: TRBV4-2; cdr3_aa: CASSQELMVTRGELFF; cdr3_nt: TGTGCCAGCAGCCAAGAGTTAATGGTCACGCGGGGGGAGCTGTTTTTT
clone_size: NA; j_call: TRBJ2-7; d_call: NA; v_call: TRBV2; cdr3_aa: CASSGGQLYEQYF; cdr3_nt: TGTGCCAGCAGTGGAGGACAGCTCTACGAGCAGTACTTC
clone_size: NA; j_call: TRBJ1-1; d_call: NA; v_call: TRBV15; cdr3_aa: CATSRENRDATEAFF; cdr3_nt: TGTGCCACCAGCAGAGAAAACAGGGATGCCACTGAAGCTTTCTTT
clone_size: NA; j_call: TRBJ2-1; d_call: TRBD1; v_call: TRBV25-1; cdr3_aa: CASSEWDRGGTNEQFF; cdr3_nt: TGTGCCAGCAGTGAATGGGACAGGGGCGGAACCAATGAGCAGTTCTTC
clone_size: NA; j_call: TRBJ1-1; d_call: TRBD1; v_call: TRBV2; cdr3_aa: CASSEDRGFYAEAFF; cdr3_nt: TGTGCCAGCAGTGAGGACAGGGGTTTCTATGCTGAAGCTTTCTTT
clone_size: NA; j_call: TRBJ2-5; d_call: NA; v_call: TRBV7-8; cdr3_aa: CASSLGGSALPGQTQYF; cdr3_nt: TGTGCCAGCAGCTTAGGGGGTTCGGCCCTGCCCGGGCAGACCCAGTACTTC
clone_size: NA; j_call: TRBJ1-1; d_call: NA; v_call: TRBV20-1; cdr3_aa: CSARQYTEAFF; cdr3_nt: TGCAGTGCAAGACAGTACACTGAAGCTTTCTTT
clone_size: NA; j_call: TRBJ1-1; d_call: TRBD1; v_call: TRBV28; cdr3_aa: CASSFRGMDRDTEAFF; cdr3_nt: TGTGCCAGCAGTTTTAGGGGGATGGACAGGGACACTGAAGCTTTCTTT
clone_size: NA; j_call: TRBJ1-6; d_call: TRBD1; v_call: TRBV15; cdr3_aa: CATSRETGGNSPLHF; cdr3_nt: TGTGCCACCAGCAGGGAAACAGGGGGAAATTCACCCCTCCACTTT
clone_size: NA; j_call: TRBJ2-1; d_call: TRBD2; v_call: TRBV5-4; cdr3_aa: CASSSLGLAGSYNEQFF; cdr3_nt: TGTGCCAGCAGCTCGTTAGGACTAGCGGGCTCCTACAATGAGCAGTTCTTC
clone_size: NA; j_call: TRBJ2-4; d_call: NA; v_call: TRBV4-1; cdr3_aa: CASSQDLGVRAKNIQYF; cdr3_nt: TGCGCCAGCAGCCAAGATCTTGGGGTACGGGCCAAAAACATTCAGTACTTC
clone_size: NA; j_call: TRBJ1-2; d_call: NA; v_call: TRBV6-5; cdr3_aa: CASSETAGLSYTF; cdr3_nt: TGTGCCAGCAGTGAAACGGCAGGGTTGAGCTACACCTTC
clone_size: NA; j_call: TRBJ2-4; d_call: TRBD1; v_call: TRBV5-6; cdr3_aa: CASSITGGAGIQYF; cdr3_nt: TGTGCCAGCAGCATTACAGGGGGCGCAGGCATTCAGTACTTC
clone_size: NA; j_call: TRBJ1-5; d_call: NA; v_call: TRBV6-5; cdr3_aa: CASSYKGNARQPQHF; cdr3_nt: TGTGCCAGCAGTTACAAGGGTAACGCTAGGCAGCCCCAGCATTTT